One sample yielded the 9 T cell receptor beta chains listed below, sequenced in a study of beta chain features in type 1 diabetes. Study-level results: Type 1 diabetes patients had TCRB CDR3s that were shorter (moderately but significantly so) in all four CD4+ subsets.

As every portion of the isolated RNA was reverse transcribed, the sequencing read expressed TCRB transcripts. Sequenced by immunoSEQ multiplex PCR; TCRdb stores in-frame clones only, minus some. The data hold some 280,000 clones, with roughly an eighth observed a single time. Their antigen targets remain unknown. Input material: naive CD4+ T cells from blood. The origin of the receptors is a man under 40 with type 1 diabetes.

CDR3: CASSSREGTEAFF. The CDR3 DNA follows: TGTGCCAGTAGTTCCCGGGAGGGCACTGAAGCTTTCTTT. The V gene is TRBV19, the J gene TRBJ1-1; no reliable D call. Trimming stripped 5 bases from V and 4 bases from J, with 11 bases between. Looked up from germline, CDR1 is LNHDA and CDR2 is SQIVND (reference sequence). CDR3 length: 13 amino acids. The full variable domain, completed using reference TRBV19 and TRBJ1-1, is DGGITQSPKYLFRKEGQNVTLSCEQNLNHDAMYWYRQDPGQGLRLIYYSQIVNDFQKGDIAEGYSVSREKKESFPLTVTSAQKNPTAFYLCASSSREGTEAFFGQGTRLTVV.

A few counts support this clone. The chain links TRBV28 to TRBJ2-2, with D tentatively TRBD1 (5 bases). The CDR3 contains 17 residues. V dropped 6 bases and J dropped 2 bases, with 19 bases sitting between them. Germline CDR1 is MDHEN and CDR2 is SYDVKM. This CDR3 reads CASSFRTIGPNTGELFF. The DNA for the CDR3 is TGTGCCAGCAGCTTTAGGACAATTGGGCCAAACACCGGGGAGCTGTTTTTT.

The chain couples TRBV9 to TRBJ1-4; D not certain. The CDR3 spans 15 residues. Germline CDR1 is SGDLS and CDR2 is YYNGEE. V shed 4 bases and J shed 4 bases, with 14 bases lying between them. The CDR3 DNA follows: TGTGCCAGCAGCCCCCGTCCCGCGGGTAATGAAAAACTGTTTTTT. As protein: CASSPRPAGNEKLFF.

This clone was recorded a few times. The rearrangement links TRBV7-2 to TRBJ2-3; 10 nucleotides line up with TRBD2. Germline V gene sequence: CDR1 SGHTA, CDR2 FQGNSA. The trim removed 4 bases at V and 1 base at J, leaving 8 bases unmatched. The CDR3 sequence is 17 residues long. CDR3 sequence: CASSSAGLAFGTDTQYF. As DNA, the CDR3 is TGTGCCAGCAGCTCCGCGGGACTAGCGTTCGGCACAGATACGCAGTATTTT.

This clone occurred a few times. The genes are TRBV18 and TRBJ2-7; 9 bases are shared with TRBD1. Losses at the gene ends were 5 bases for V and 1 base for J; bases not matched to a gene: 6. The germline CDR1 and CDR2 sequences are KGHSH and LQKENI. The CDR3 is 15 amino acids. CDR3 residues: CASSSPGTGSYEQYF. CDR3 coding DNA: TGTGCCAGCTCATCGCCCGGGACAGGGTCCTACGAGCAGTACTTC.

The V gene is TRBV7-9, the J gene TRBJ2-5; 7 bases fit TRBD2. Germline CDR1 is SEHNR and CDR2 is FQNEAQ (reference sequence). The J segment lost 1 base and the V segment lost 2 bases, leaving 7 bases of the junction unmatched. The CDR3 runs 16 residues. The DNA of the CDR3 is TGTGCCAGCAGCTTAAATTCGGGGGGAATCCAAGAGACCCAGTACTTC. Its translation: CASSLNSGGIQETQYF.

The chain combines TRBV5-1 with TRBJ1-1; tentatively, D is TRBD1 (5 bases). Germline assignment: CDR1 SGHRS and CDR2 YFSETQ. Trimming cost V 1 base and J 1 base, with 8 bases left between them. The CDR3 loop spans 14 amino acids. CDR3 DNA sequence: TGCGCCAGCAGCTTGTCAGGGTCGAACACTGAAGCTTTCTTT. Amino acid sequence: CASSLSGSNTEAFF. Using reference TRBV5-1 and TRBJ1-1 for the parts outside the CDR3, the full variable domain is KAGVTQTPRYLIKTRGQQVTLSCSPISGHRSVSWYQQTPGQGLQFLFEYFSETQRNKGNFPGRFSGRQFSNSRSEMNVSTLELGDSALYLCASSLSGSNTEAFFGQGTRLTVV.

A few counts support this clone. V usage is TRBV5-1 and J usage is TRBJ2-7; D not certain. The CDR3 contains 16 residues. From germline, CDR1 is SGHRS and CDR2 YFSETQ. Trimming left V 0 bases short and J 1 base short, with 14 bases between. DNA for the CDR3: TGCGCCAGCAGCTTGGTTGTGACATCCATGTCCTACGAGCAGTACTTC. Residues: CASSLVVTSMSYEQYF.

A word on this clone: The same CDR3 also results from other DNA sequences found in this sample. The V and J genes are TRBV2 and TRBJ2-5, with 9 bases matching TRBD1. The V gene's germline CDR1 is SNHLY and CDR2 FYNNEI. This CDR3 region has 13 residues. The V and J ends lost 5 bases and 3 bases, in that order; junction bases with no gene match: 1. The CDR3 is CASSRDREETQYF. The CDR3 DNA reads TGTGCCAGCAGTAGGGACAGGGAAGAGACCCAGTACTTC. Together with reference TRBV2 and TRBJ2-5, the CDR3 gives the full variable domain: EPEVTQTPSHQVTQMGQEVILRCVPISNHLYFYWYRQILGQKVEFLVSFYNNEISEKSEIFDDQFSVERPDGSNFTLKIRSTKLEDSAMYFCASSRDREETQYFGPGTRLLVL.